The clone carrying this TCR beta chain came up once. The target antigen is unknown. This entry belongs to a study of cytomegalovirus exposure and HLA in healthy donors. This PCR relied on a set of 60 Vbeta primers and 13 Jbeta primers. Clones were sequenced by immunoSEQ multiplex PCR, and TCRdb holds only the in-frame ones, with some missing. This table holds more than 15,000 clones, 60% to 80% found once. Germline CDR1 reads GTSNPN; CDR2 reads SVGIG (reference sequence). The length of the CDR3 is 16 residues. Trimming took 2 bases from V and 6 from J, leaving 21 bases between them. Study-wide points: A later analysis associated 15,000 to 20,000 TCR beta sequences with HLA alleles at a 0.05 false discovery rate.

Sequencing was carried out using PBMCs. The V call is TRBV30, the J call TRBJ2-3; tentatively, D is TRBD1 (5 bases). The receptor was derived from a man younger than 35 in good health and CMV-seronegative. CDR3 region: CAWSLRLRQKQDTQYF. The DNA for the CDR3 is TGTGCCTGGAGTCTTCGACTCCGACAGAAACAGGATACGCAGTATTTT.